This entry lists 15 T cell receptor beta chains sequenced from one sample in a study of OX40 agonist ivuxolimab in advanced cancers. Libraries were prepared by immunoSEQ multiplex PCR; TCRdb keeps only in-frame clonotypes and omits some of them. The top ten clones hold about 0.82% of a sample with 100,000 or so clones, about 85% of them seen once. The specimen was CD4+ or CD8+ T cells sorted from blood, collected in a trial of the OX40 agonist ivuxolimab. The origin of the receptors is an adult with an advanced solid tumor such as melanoma, head and neck, liver or kidney cancer.

This chain links TRBV30 with TRBJ2-1; TRBD2 matches 13 bases. The V gene's germline CDR1 is GTSNPN and CDR2 SVGIG (reference sequence). The CDR3 is made up of 18 amino acids. The trim removed 0 bases at V and 0 bases at J, leaving 5 bases unmatched. CDR3 protein: CAWSVSRTSGSSYNEQFF. The CDR3 nucleotides read TGTGCCTGGAGTGTTTCCCGGACTAGCGGGAGCTCCTACAATGAGCAGTTCTTC.

This chain uses TRBV6-5 with TRBJ1-5, with D maybe TRBD1 (6 bases). The germline V gene has CDR1 MNHEY and CDR2 SVGAGI. The CDR3 runs 13 residues. Deletions cut 2 bases from V and 7 bases from J, with 9 bases between. CDR3 nucleotides: TGTGCCAGCAGTTACATGCAGGGGCAGCCCCAGCATTTT. Translated, it gives CASSYMQGQPQHF.

This clone was found a few times. J is TRBJ2-7 and V is TRBV28; TRBD1 aligns across 8 bases. Per the germline V gene, CDR1 is MDHEN and CDR2 is SYDVKM. This CDR3 spans 16 amino acids. With 5 bases clipped from V and 3 bases from J, the junction kept 12 bases outside the gene matches. The CDR3 coding sequence is TGTGCCAGCAGTCTACCTCCCGGACAGGGCGACTACGAGCAGTACTTC. Protein sequence: CASSLPPGQGDYEQYF.

V is TRBV11-3 and J is TRBJ2-2; a possible D gene is TRBD1 (6 bases). Trimming took off 2 bases at V and 3 bases at J, with 7 bases between the two ends. Germline V gene data show CDR1 as SGHNT and CDR2 as YENEEA. This CDR3 spans 14 amino acids. This CDR3 reads CASSLQGHTGELFF. CDR3 bases: TGTGCCAGCAGCTTACAGGGGCACACCGGGGAGCTGTTTTTT. Complete variable domain (other parts from reference TRBV11-3 and TRBJ2-2): EAGVVQSPRYKIIEKKQPVAFWCNPISGHNTLYWYLQNLGQGPELLIRYENEEAVDDSQLPKDRFSAERLKGVDSTLKIQPAELGDSAVYLCASSLQGHTGELFFGEGSRLTVL.

This clone appeared once. The chain recombines TRBV7-9 with TRBJ1-3, with D unclear. V was pared by 7 bases and J by 2 bases, with 18 bases between. The CDR3 extends over 16 amino acids. Germline V gene data show CDR1 as SEHNR and CDR2 as FQNEAQ (reference sequence). CDR3 in amino acids: CASTNRGQRAGNTIYF. CDR3 sequence (DNA): TGTGCCAGCACTAATCGTGGGCAGAGGGCTGGAAACACCATATATTTT.

The V and J genes are TRBV19 and TRBJ1-3; D unclear. Per the germline V gene, CDR1 is LNHDA and CDR2 is SQIVND (reference sequence). The V end was cut by 6 bases, the J end by 3 bases, with 6 bases between. The length of the CDR3 is 12 residues. The CDR3 sequence is CASSLNGNTIYF. As DNA, the CDR3 is TGTGCCAGTAGCCTGAATGGAAACACCATATATTTT.

This clone was detected only once. The chain uses TRBV6-1 and TRBJ1-6; D perhaps matches TRBD1 (5 bases). The CDR3 is 13 amino acids. Deletions cut 6 bases from V and 5 bases from J, with 8 bases between. The V gene's germline CDR1 is MNHNS and CDR2 SASEGT. CDR3 loop: CASRPDNNSPLHF. The CDR3 region has the DNA TGTGCCAGCAGGCCGGACAATAATTCACCCCTCCACTTT.

The chain uses TRBV5-1 and TRBJ2-1; TRBD1 matches 7 bases. CDR3 length: 14 amino acids. The V gene's germline CDR1 is SGHRS and CDR2 YFSETQ. V lost 1 base and J lost 6; bases outside the gene matches: 4. The CDR3 reads CASSLQTGPNEQFF. DNA of the CDR3: TGCGCCAGCAGCTTGCAGACAGGGCCCAATGAGCAGTTCTTC. Complete variable domain (other parts from reference TRBV5-1 and TRBJ2-1): KAGVTQTPRYLIKTRGQQVTLSCSPISGHRSVSWYQQTPGQGLQFLFEYFSETQRNKGNFPGRFSGRQFSNSRSEMNVSTLELGDSALYLCASSLQTGPNEQFFGPGTRLTVL.

The chain is built from TRBV11-3 and TRBJ2-3; TRBD2 matches 8 bases. Losses at the gene ends were 3 bases for V and 0 bases for J; bases not matched to a gene: 2. The CDR3 length is 15 residues. Germline V lookup: CDR1 SGHNT, CDR2 YENEEA. CDR3 bases: TGTGCCAGCAGCTTTAGCGGGACCAGCACAGATACGCAGTATTTT. Translating it yields CASSFSGTSTDTQYF.

This chain links TRBV28 with TRBJ2-7; tentatively, D is TRBD1 or TRBD2 (5 bases each). CDR3 length equals 14 residues. V was cut by 7 bases and J by 5 bases, with 18 bases left in between. CDR1 is MDHEN, CDR2 SYDVKM, per germline. CDR3 loop: CASTPGTSPHEQYF. Written as DNA, the CDR3 is TGTGCCAGCACCCCCGGGACGTCTCCCCACGAGCAGTACTTC.

The chain has TRBV27 and TRBJ2-1, with D perhaps TRBD1 (6 bases). CDR3 length: 14 residues. Germline-derived CDR1 and CDR2 are MNHEY and SMNVEV (reference sequence). Trimming took 10 bases from V and 5 from J, leaving 18 bases between them. As DNA, the CDR3 is TGTGCCACCCAGTCCAGGGGCCGCAACAATGAGCAGTTCTTC. Amino acid sequence: CATQSRGRNNEQFF.

The chain joins TRBV5-1 to TRBJ2-7; possible D gene TRBD2, 5 bases. Trimming pared 0 bases from V and 2 bases from J, leaving 12 bases between. CDR3 length: 15 residues. CDR1 is SGHRS and CDR2 is YFSETQ in the germline V gene. The CDR3 here is CASSLEAGPAYEQYF. The DNA for the CDR3 is TGCGCCAGCAGCTTGGAGGCGGGCCCGGCCTACGAGCAGTACTTC.

This clone has a single count. The genes are TRBV19 and TRBJ2-7, with 7 nucleotides matching TRBD2. This CDR3 contains 21 residues. Germline CDR1 LNHDA, CDR2 SQIVND (reference sequence). V gave up 4 bases and J gave up 3 bases; unmatched junction bases: 27. CDR3 protein: CASSKFSFGGRKRGFFYEQYV. CDR3 DNA: TGTGCCAGTAGTAAATTTTCTTTTGGCGGGAGAAAAAGGGGATTTTTCTACGAGCAGTACGTC.

The chain carries TRBV2 and TRBJ1-2; no definite D call. This CDR3 has 11 residues. Germline V gene sequence: CDR1 SNHLY, CDR2 FYNNEI. Deletions cut 1 base from V and 5 bases from J, with 2 bases between. The CDR3 sequence: CASSEEYGYTF. The CDR3 coding sequence is TGTGCCAGCAGTGAAGAGTATGGCTACACCTTC. Looking up the rest from reference TRBV2 and TRBJ1-2 gives the full variable domain: EPEVTQTPSHQVTQMGQEVILRCVPISNHLYFYWYRQILGQKVEFLVSFYNNEISEKSEIFDDQFSVERPDGSNFTLKIRSTKLEDSAMYFCASSEEYGYTFGSGTRLTVV.

The V and J genes are TRBV7-9 and TRBJ1-2; D gene ambiguous. V was pared by 3 bases and J by 2 bases, with 7 bases between. The CDR3 length is 13 residues. CDR1 and CDR2 (germline): SEHNR, FQNEAQ (reference sequence). For the CDR3, the DNA is TGTGCCAGCAGCTTCAACGGGAACTATGGCTACACCTTC. Amino acid sequence: CASSFNGNYGYTF.